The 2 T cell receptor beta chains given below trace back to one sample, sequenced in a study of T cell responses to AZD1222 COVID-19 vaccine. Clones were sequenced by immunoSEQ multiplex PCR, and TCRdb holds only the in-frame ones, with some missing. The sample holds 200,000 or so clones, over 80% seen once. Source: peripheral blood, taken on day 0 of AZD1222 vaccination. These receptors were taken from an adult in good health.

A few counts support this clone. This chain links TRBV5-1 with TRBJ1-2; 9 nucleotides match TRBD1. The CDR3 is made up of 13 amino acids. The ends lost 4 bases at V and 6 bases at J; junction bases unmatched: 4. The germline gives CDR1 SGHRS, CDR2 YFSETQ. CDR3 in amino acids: CASSLRDRDGYTF. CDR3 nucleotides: TGCGCCAGCAGCCTGAGGGACAGGGATGGCTACACCTTC. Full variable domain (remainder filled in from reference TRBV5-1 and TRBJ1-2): KAGVTQTPRYLIKTRGQQVTLSCSPISGHRSVSWYQQTPGQGLQFLFEYFSETQRNKGNFPGRFSGRQFSNSRSEMNVSTLELGDSALYLCASSLRDRDGYTFGSGTRLTVV.

The CDR3: CASSGQGRGSSGYTF. CDR3 bases: TGTGCCAGCTCCGGCCAGGGCAGGGGATCCTCTGGCTACACCTTC. This chain links TRBV18 with TRBJ1-2, with D possibly TRBD1 on 6 matching bases. Trimming pared 6 bases from V and 7 bases from J, leaving 21 bases between. Germline V gives CDR1 KGHSH, CDR2 LQKENI. The CDR3 length is 15 residues.